This T cell receptor (beta chain) was found in a study of cytomegalovirus exposure and HLA in healthy donors. Worth noting for this clone: The antigen remains undetermined.

Germline V gene data show CDR1 as MGHRA and CDR2 as YSYEKL. The CDR3 has 13 residues. With 1 base removed from V and 6 bases from J, the gap between germline ends came to 10 bases. The PCR employed 60 Vbeta primers together with 13 Jbeta primers. Sequencing used immunoSEQ multiplex PCR; TCRdb keeps in-frame clones, though not all of them. The repertoire consists of about 190,000 clones, with around four fifths occurring once and the leading ten covering approximately 1.7%. Findings and caveats of the study: The authors excluded some V segments, including TRBV6-2 and TRBV6-3, as indistinguishable.

The clonotype comes from a middle-aged man in good health and CMV-seropositive. Sequenced: PBMCs. V gene TRBV4-1 combines with J gene TRBJ2-7, with D maybe TRBD2 (5 bases). The chain's CDR3 is CASSQGRLSEQYF. The CDR3 DNA reads as TGCGCCAGCAGCCAAGGCCGACTAAGCGAGCAGTACTTC.